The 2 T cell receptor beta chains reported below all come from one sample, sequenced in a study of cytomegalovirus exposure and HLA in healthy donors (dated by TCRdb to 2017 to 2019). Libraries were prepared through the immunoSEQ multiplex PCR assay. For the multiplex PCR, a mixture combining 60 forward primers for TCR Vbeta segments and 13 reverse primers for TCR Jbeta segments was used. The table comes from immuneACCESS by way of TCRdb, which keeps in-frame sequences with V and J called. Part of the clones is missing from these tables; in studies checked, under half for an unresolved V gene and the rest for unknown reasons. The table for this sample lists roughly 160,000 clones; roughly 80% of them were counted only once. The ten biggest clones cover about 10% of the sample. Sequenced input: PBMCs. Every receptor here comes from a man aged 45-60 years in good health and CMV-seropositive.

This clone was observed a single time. CDR3 residues: CASSQDRSGGDKRQETQYF. CDR3 sequence (DNA): TGTGCCAGCAGCCAAGATCGAAGCGGGGGGGACAAACGCCAAGAGACCCAGTACTTC. The V gene is TRBV4-2, the J gene TRBJ2-5, with TRBD2 matching over 10 bases. In germline, CDR1 is LGHNA, CDR2 YNFKEQ. Trimming cost V 0 bases and J 1 base; bases outside gene matches: 11. The CDR3 totals 19 residues.

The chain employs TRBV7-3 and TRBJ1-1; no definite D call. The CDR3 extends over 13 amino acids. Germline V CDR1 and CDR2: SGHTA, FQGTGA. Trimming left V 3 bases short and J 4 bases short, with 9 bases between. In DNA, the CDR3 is TGTGCCAGCAGCTTGGGCGAAGGCACTGAAGCTTTCTTT. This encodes CASSLGEGTEAFF. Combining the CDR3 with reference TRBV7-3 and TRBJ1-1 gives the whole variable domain GAGVSQTPSNKVTEKGKYVELRCDPISGHTALYWYRQSLGQGPEFLIYFQGTGAADDSGLPNDRFFAVRPEGSVSTLKIQRTERGDSAVYLCASSLGEGTEAFFGQGTRLTVV.